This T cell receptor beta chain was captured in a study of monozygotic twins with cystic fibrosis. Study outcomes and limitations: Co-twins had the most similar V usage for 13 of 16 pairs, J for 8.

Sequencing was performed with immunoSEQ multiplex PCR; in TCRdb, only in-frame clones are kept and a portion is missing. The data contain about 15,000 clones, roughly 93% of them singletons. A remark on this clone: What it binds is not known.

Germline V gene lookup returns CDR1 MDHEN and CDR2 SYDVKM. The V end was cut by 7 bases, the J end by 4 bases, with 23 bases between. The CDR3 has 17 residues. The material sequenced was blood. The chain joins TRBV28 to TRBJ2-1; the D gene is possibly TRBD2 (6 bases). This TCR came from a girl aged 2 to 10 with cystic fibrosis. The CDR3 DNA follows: TGTGCCAGCACCCACGGCATACTAGCTCCTCCTTACAATGAGCAGTTCTTC. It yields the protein CASTHGILAPPYNEQFF. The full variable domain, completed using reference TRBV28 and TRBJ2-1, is DVKVTQSSRYLVKRTGEKVFLECVQDMDHENMFWYRQDPGLGLRLIYFSYDVKMKEKGDIPEGYSVSREKKERFSLILESASTNQTSMYLCASTHGILAPPYNEQFFGPGTRLTVL.